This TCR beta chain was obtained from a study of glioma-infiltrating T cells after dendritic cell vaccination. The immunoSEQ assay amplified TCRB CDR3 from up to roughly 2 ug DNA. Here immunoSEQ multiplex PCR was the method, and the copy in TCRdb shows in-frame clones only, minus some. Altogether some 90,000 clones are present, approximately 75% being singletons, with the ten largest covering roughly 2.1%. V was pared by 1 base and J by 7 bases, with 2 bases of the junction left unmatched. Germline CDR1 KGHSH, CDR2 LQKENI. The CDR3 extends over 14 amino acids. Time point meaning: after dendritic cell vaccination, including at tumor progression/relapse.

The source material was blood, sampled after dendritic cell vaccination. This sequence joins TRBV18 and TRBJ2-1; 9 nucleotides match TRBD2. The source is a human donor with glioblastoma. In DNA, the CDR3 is TGTGCCAGCTCACCACTAGCGGGGGAGAATGAGCAGTTCTTC. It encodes CASSPLAGENEQFF.